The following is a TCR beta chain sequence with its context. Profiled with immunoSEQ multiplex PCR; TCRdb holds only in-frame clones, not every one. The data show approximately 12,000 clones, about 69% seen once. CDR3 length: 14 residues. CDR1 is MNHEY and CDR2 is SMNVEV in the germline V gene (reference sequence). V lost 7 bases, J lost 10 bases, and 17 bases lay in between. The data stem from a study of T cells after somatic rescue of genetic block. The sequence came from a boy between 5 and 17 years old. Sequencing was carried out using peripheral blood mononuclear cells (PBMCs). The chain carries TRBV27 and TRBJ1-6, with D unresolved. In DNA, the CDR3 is TGTGCCAGCAAGCAGAGCGGTAGGATGTCACCCCTCCACTTT. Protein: CASKQSGRMSPLHF.